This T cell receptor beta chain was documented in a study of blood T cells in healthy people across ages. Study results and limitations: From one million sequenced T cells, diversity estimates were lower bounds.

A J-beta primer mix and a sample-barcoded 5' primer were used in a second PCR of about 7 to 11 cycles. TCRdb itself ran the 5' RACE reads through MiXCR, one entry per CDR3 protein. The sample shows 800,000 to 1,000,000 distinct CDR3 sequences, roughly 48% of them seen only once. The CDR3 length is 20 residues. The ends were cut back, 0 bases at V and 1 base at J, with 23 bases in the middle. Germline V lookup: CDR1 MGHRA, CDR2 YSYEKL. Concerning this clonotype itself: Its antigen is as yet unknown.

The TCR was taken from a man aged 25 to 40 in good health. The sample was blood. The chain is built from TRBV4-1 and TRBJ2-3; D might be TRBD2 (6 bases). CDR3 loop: CASSQEGPVPRGTGTDTQYF. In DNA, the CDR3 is TGCGCCAGCAGCCAAGAGGGCCCCGTCCCCCGAGGGACTGGCACAGATACGCAGTATTTT.